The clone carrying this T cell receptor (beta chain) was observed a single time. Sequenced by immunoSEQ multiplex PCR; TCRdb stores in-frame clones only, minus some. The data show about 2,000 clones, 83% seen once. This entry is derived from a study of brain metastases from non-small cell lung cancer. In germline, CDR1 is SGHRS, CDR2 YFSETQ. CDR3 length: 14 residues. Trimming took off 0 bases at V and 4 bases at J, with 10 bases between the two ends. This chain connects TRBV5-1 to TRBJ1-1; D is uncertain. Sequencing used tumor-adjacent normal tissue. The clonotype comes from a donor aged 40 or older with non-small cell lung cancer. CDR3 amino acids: CASSLATATTEAFF. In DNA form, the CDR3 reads TGCGCCAGCAGCTTGGCCACTGCGACCACTGAAGCTTTCTTT.